The present entry profiles one T cell receptor beta chain with its context. Its antigen is still unknown. The input lacks base qualities; no much larger clone sits a single base away. This sample was included in a study of blood T cell repertoires in COVID-19 (dated by TCRdb to the early 2020s). Some background on the complete study: Samples covering the acute and convalescent phases of COVID-19 were provided by collaborators in the United States, Italy and Spain. The sample metadata nearly always contained a de-identified subject ID, COVID-19 status, age in years and sex. The dataset comprised deeply sampled blood TCRbeta repertoires from subjects exposed to, actively infected with, or recovered from COVID-19. The prospective study material was composed of cDNA or gDNA derived from T cells, B-cell-depleted T cells, or PBMCs. A freely available public database, intended as a resource for researchers studying the immune response to SARS-CoV-2, is where the repertoires were released. Samples were obtained from the ongoing ImmuneRACE study (first 160 participants) and from roughly 1,300 subjects provided by 6 global collaborators. Where available, HLA class I and class II types were obtained from metadata supplied by the sample provider rather than from assay-based typing. Paper-wide results and their limitations: How much clinical and demographic metadata was included differed by source and by participant, and the metadata was provided uncurated.

Each collaborating institution followed its own protocols to collect whole blood in K2EDTA tubes. For TCRbeta analysis, collaborators shipped samples as frozen whole blood, isolated PBMCs, or DNA extracted from either of those sample types. TCRbeta CDR3 regions were amplified from genomic DNA using the immunoSEQ Assay, a bias-controlled multiplex PCR. Turning to the authors' computational methods: Nucleated cell counts per sample were estimated from amplification of reference gene primers within the assay. To quantify the absolute abundance of each unique TCRbeta CDR3 rearrangement, sequence reads were collapsed and filtered. For each sample, productive Simpson clonality was calculated as the square root of Simpson's diversity index over productive rearrangements. Not all clones reach the TCRdb copy of this immuneACCESS table, which keeps in-frame sequences only. Checked studies attribute under half of the gap to unresolved V genes and leave the rest unexplained. V, J and clone size were drawn from that table, and D and trimming were deduced from the DNA. The sample table contains around 29,000 clones; only one count was recorded for almost 90% of them. Roughly an eighth of the sample is taken by the ten largest.

V is reduced by 4 bases and J by 4 bases, leaving a spacing of 8 bases between them. The germline V gene provides CDR1 LGHNA and CDR2 YNFKEQ. There are 13 amino acids in the CDR3, from cysteine to phenylalanine inclusive. Of the read, only the CDR3 DNA is kept; its 39 bases are in frame from base 1. The sequencing input was peripheral blood. This TCR was recovered from a human donor with active COVID-19. The donor label of this sample is uncertain. Recombination connected TRBV4-2 to TRBJ2-1; the D gene is not confidently resolved. The sequenced DNA is TGTGCCAGCAGCCCTGGGCCGTACAATGAGCAGTTCTTC. Its product reads: CASSPGPYNEQFF.